This TCR beta chain stems from a study of T cells in Graves' hyperthyroidism and ophthalmopathy. The ends were cut back, 2 bases at V and 5 bases at J, with 1 base in the middle. Germline CDR1 reads MNHNS; CDR2 reads SASEGT. CDR3 length: 11 amino acids. Ten or more counts support this clonotype. The source material, RNA transcripts, was used to amplify TCR beta CDR3 regions. First-round RT-PCR of the TCR CDR3 relied on the HTBI primer set. TCRdb used MiXCR to reprocess the multiplex PCR reads, holding one entry per CDR3 protein. The table records fewer than 550,000 distinct CDR3 sequences, roughly 25% of them present only once. Exclusion of a patient resulted from uncontrolled infection, other autoimmune disease, pregnancy or lactation. The PBMCs studied were ones that came from 10 ml fresh peripheral blood.

The source material was blood. The rearrangement uses TRBV6-1 and TRBJ1-3; the D is unclear. The sequence derives from a woman under 40 with Graves' ophthalmopathy. Written as DNA, the CDR3 is TGTGCCAGCAGTGAACGAAACACCATATATTTT. Amino acid sequence: CASSERNTIYF.